This T cell receptor beta chain was captured by sequencing in a study of spatial heterogeneity in lung cancer. Study-level information: Unique TCR and UMI combinations averaged more than ten appearances each in raw reads.

This clonotype was observed at least ten times. Regarding time point: sample taken at primary tumor resection. No cells were sorted before sequencing. The whole RNA sequenced was extracted from tumor, nontumor lung or frozen PBMC. The V gene end was trimmed by 2 bases and the J gene end by 5 bases; junction bases not matched to a gene: 4. CDR1 is PRHDT and CDR2 is FYEKMQ in the germline V gene (reference sequence). CDR3 length: 15 residues. Each TCR cDNA molecule carried a unique molecular identifier. From the 5' RACE reads, TCRdb called clonotypes with MiXCR, one entry per CDR3 protein. The repertoire includes tens of thousands of distinct CDR3 sequences, just under 6% of them detected once, and roughly 36% sits in the top ten.

The chain uses TRBV13 and TRBJ1-1; 11 nucleotides agree with TRBD1. Sequencing was performed on PBMCs, taken at surgery. This clonotype was obtained from a male donor with early-stage non-small cell lung cancer. Here the CDR3 DNA reads TGTGCCAGCAGCTTACCGGGACAGGGGGTTACTGAAGCTTTCTTT. Its translation: CASSLPGQGVTEAFF.